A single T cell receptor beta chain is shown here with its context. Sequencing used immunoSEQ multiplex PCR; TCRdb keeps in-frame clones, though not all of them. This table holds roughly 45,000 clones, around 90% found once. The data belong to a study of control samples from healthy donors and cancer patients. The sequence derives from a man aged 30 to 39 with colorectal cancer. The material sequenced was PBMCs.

The CDR3 DNA reads TGCGCCAGCAGCTCGATCTCTAGCACTGAAGCTTTCTTT. It translates to CASSSISSTEAFF. The rearrangement links TRBV5-1 to TRBJ1-1, with D unresolved. The CDR3 runs to 13 residues. The V gene lost 3 bases and the J gene lost 4 bases, with 10 bases spanning the gap. The V gene's germline CDR1 is SGHRS and CDR2 YFSETQ.